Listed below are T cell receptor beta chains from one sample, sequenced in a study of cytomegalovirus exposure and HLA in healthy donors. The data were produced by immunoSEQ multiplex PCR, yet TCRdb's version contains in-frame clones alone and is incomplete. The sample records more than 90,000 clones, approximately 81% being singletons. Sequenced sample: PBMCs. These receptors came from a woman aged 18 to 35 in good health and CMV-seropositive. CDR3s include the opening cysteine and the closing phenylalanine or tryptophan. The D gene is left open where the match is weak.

CASSQRGNTGELFF | TRBJ2-2 | 14 | TRBD2 | TRBV6-4
CASSFTGSTAYEQYF | TRBJ2-7 | 15 | . | TRBV5-1
CASSPPSGRGTQYF | TRBJ2-3 | 14 | TRBD2 | TRBV18
CASLHRGEGQPQHF | TRBJ1-5 | 14 | TRBD1 | TRBV19
CASSSGDRGVGYTF | TRBJ1-2 | 14 | TRBD1 | TRBV5-1
CASSLSSGRNNEQFF | TRBJ2-1 | 15 | TRBD2 | TRBV7-7
CATSRDQGGYTF | TRBJ1-2 | 12 | . | TRBV15
CAISESLNTEAFF | TRBJ1-1 | 13 | . | TRBV10-3
CAWNPQRGGNEQYF | TRBJ2-7 | 14 | . | TRBV30
CASSYFQATGELFF | TRBJ2-2 | 14 | . | TRBV7-3
CASSQTSGRDYEQYF | . | 15 | TRBD2 | TRBV4-1
CAWSVPGTARETQYF | TRBJ2-5 | 15 | . | TRBV30
CASSYSQARSYEQYF | TRBJ2-7 | 15 | . | TRBV6-6
CAISGPPPGGSDSTNEKLFF | TRBJ1-4 | 20 | . | TRBV10-3
CASSFPQGGIEQYF | TRBJ2-7 | 14 | . | TRBV5-6
CASRPGTGGLAFF | TRBJ1-1 | 13 | TRBD1 | TRBV7-6
CASSLDSLSGNTIYF | TRBJ1-3 | 15 | . | TRBV5-1